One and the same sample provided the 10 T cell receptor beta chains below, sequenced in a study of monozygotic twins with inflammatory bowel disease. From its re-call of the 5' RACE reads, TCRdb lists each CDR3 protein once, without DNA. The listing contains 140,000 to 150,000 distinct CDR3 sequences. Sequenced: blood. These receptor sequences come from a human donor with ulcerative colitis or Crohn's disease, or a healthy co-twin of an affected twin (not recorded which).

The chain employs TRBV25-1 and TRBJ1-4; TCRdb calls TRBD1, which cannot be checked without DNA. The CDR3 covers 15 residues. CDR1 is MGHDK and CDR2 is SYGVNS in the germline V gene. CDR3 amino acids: CASSEYPGANEKLFF. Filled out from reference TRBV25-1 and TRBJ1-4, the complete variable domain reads EADIYQTPRYLVIGTGKKITLECSQTMGHDKMYWYQQDPGMELHLIHYSYGVNSTEKGDLSSESTVSRIRTEHFPLTLESARPSHTSQYLCASSEYPGANEKLFFGSGTQLSVL.

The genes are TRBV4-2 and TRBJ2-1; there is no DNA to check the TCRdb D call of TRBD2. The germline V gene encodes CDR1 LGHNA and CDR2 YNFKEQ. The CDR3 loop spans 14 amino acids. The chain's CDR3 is CASSPLKGPNEQFF.

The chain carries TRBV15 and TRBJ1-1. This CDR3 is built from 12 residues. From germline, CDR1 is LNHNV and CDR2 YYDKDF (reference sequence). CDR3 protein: CATSRRDTEAFF.

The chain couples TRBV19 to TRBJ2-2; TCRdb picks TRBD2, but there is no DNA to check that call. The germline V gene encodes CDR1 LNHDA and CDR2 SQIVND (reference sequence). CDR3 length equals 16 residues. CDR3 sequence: CASSLLAGVGTGELFF.

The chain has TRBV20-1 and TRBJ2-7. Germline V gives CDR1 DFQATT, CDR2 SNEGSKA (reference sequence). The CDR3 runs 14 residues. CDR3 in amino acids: CSASKSVSVYEQYF.

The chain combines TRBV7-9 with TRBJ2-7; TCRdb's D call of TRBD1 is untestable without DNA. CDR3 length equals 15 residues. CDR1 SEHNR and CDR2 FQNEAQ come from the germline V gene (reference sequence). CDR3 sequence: CASSLDGQQSYEQYF. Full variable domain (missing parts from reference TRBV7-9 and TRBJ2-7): DTGVSQNPRHKITKRGQNVTFRCDPISEHNRLYWYRQTLGQGPEFLTYFQNEAQLEKSRLLSDRFSAERPKGSFSTLEIQRTEQGDSAMYLCASSLDGQQSYEQYFGPGTRLTVT.

The CDR3: CASRAVVLEKLFF. This chain joins TRBV6-6 and TRBJ1-4. Germline values: CDR1 MNHNY, CDR2 SVGAGI (reference sequence). The CDR3 totals 13 residues.

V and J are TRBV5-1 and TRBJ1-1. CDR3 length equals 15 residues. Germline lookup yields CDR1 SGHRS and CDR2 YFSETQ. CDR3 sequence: CASSPIPKAFYEAFF.

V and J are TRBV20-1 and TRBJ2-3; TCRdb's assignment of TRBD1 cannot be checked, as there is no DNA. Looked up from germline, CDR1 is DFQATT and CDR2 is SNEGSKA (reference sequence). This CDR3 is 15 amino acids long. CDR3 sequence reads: CSAESVWGTTDTQYF.

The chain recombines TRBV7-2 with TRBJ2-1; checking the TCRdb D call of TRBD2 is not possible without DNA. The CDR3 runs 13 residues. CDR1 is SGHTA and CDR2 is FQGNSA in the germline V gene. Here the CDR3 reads CASSFKGGNEQFF.